The next 4 T cell receptor beta chains were all read from a single sample in a study of blood T cell repertoires in COVID-19 (dated by TCRdb to about 2020). Library method: the immunoSEQ multiplex PCR assay. TCRdb limited this immuneACCESS table to in-frame rearrangements with V and J called. A share of clones is missing; checked studies link under half to unresolved V genes, and the rest is unexplained. This sample lists approximately 54,000 clones; 86% were detected once. Of the sample, approximately 15% is held by the ten largest clones. What was sequenced was peripheral blood. These receptors were obtained from a human donor in a cohort sampled during active COVID-19.

The V and J genes are TRBV19 and TRBJ2-1; 7 nucleotides agree with TRBD1. This CDR3 has 13 residues. Trimming at V came to 7 bases and at J to 4 bases, leaving 4 bases not matched to a gene. Germline V lookup: CDR1 LNHDA, CDR2 SQIVND (reference sequence). The CDR3 spells CASTTGPYNEQFF. The DNA of the CDR3 is TGTGCCAGTACGACAGGGCCATACAATGAGCAGTTCTTC. The entire variable domain, with the rest obtained from reference TRBV19 and TRBJ2-1, is as follows: DGGITQSPKYLFRKEGQNVTLSCEQNLNHDAMYWYRQDPGQGLRLIYYSQIVNDFQKGDIAEGYSVSREKKESFPLTVTSAQKNPTAFYLCASTTGPYNEQFFGPGTRLTVL.

V gene TRBV3-1 (or the pseudogene TRBV3-2) combines with J gene TRBJ1-5, with TRBD1 matching over 9 bases. From germline, CDR1 is LGHDT and CDR2 YNNKEL (reference sequence). After removal of 2 bases from V and 4 bases from J, the junction contained 3 bases not matched to a gene. The CDR3 runs to 15 residues. This chain's CDR3 is CASSQQGQGNQPQHF. CDR3 in DNA: TGTGCCAGCAGCCAACAGGGACAGGGAAATCAGCCCCAGCATTTT.

With regard to this clone: Because the CDR3's place on the DNA is in doubt, the DNA is left out and the CDR3 is given as listed by TCRdb. The chain employs TRBV21-1 and TRBJ1-5; the table's D gene call, TRBD1, was not cross checked with the DNA. TRBV21-1 is a recognized pseudogene. The CDR3 is 17 residues long, counting both termini. This chain's CDR3 is CASSKEVGRGNHEPQHF.

The V gene is TRBV28, the J gene TRBJ1-4; no definite D call. This CDR3 has 14 residues. The germline gives CDR1 MDHEN, CDR2 SYDVKM. Trimming took off 4 bases at V and 7 bases at J, with 13 bases between the two ends. The CDR3 loop is CASSWTGDGEKLFF. The CDR3 coding sequence is TGTGCCAGCAGTTGGACGGGAGACGGTGAAAAACTGTTTTTT.